This TCR beta chain was profiled in a study of blood T cells in healthy people across ages. Study as a whole: Per every two T cells, about one barcoded beta molecule was captured by template switching.

Trimming stripped 3 bases from V and 8 bases from J, with 10 bases between. From germline, CDR1 is SGHNT and CDR2 YENEEA. This CDR3 has 12 residues. A second PCR of roughly 7 to 11 cycles used a sample-barcoded 5' primer and a J-beta primer mix. Through a template-switch adaptor with 12 random nucleotides, each cDNA molecule received a tag. MiXCR was run by TCRdb on the 5' RACE reads, yielding one entry per CDR3 protein. The profile shows about 1.8 million distinct CDR3 sequences, around 50% of them singletons. Sequencing was done on a sample of blood. The rearrangement links TRBV11-3 to TRBJ1-1; tentatively, D is TRBD1 (6 bases). The TCR was taken from a woman in her thirties or forties in good health. The CDR3 reads CASSFQGSEAFF. The CDR3 bases are TGTGCCAGCAGCTTCCAGGGGTCAGAAGCTTTCTTT.